Shown below are 26 T cell receptor beta chains from a single sample sequenced in a study of CD8+ T cells in alopecia areata. Treatment of the sample: oral pan-JAK inhibitor, 5-10 mg twice daily. Once RNA had been extracted, it was reverse transcribed into cDNA to act as the sequencing template. Here immunoSEQ multiplex PCR was the method, and the copy in TCRdb shows in-frame clones only, minus some. The sample lists approximately 120,000 clones, around 60% occurring once. The starting material was CD4+ T cells sorted from blood, obtained at week 4, from a patient treated with tofacitinib. These receptors all stem from a human donor with alopecia areata.

This clone was found a few times. The rearrangement links TRBV18 to TRBJ2-5, with D tentatively TRBD1 (6 bases). V was shortened by 2 bases and J by 4 bases, with 14 bases between the two germline ends. CDR1 and CDR2 (germline): KGHSH, LQKENI. This CDR3 is built from 15 residues. In nucleotides, the CDR3 is TGTGCCAGCTCACCAGGGGGCGCGCCCCGAGAGACCCAGTACTTC. It yields the protein CASSPGGAPRETQYF.

The rearrangement links TRBV7-7 to TRBJ2-5; no clear D gene. CDR1 is SSHAT and CDR2 is FNYEAQ in the germline V gene (reference sequence). V lost 5 bases, J lost 7 bases, and 11 bases lay in between. This CDR3 region has 12 residues. Written as DNA, the CDR3 is TGTGCCAGCAGCCCGCCCCTCCGGACCCAGTACTTC. Protein sequence: CASSPPLRTQYF.

This rearrangement joins TRBV7-2 to TRBJ2-1, with D possibly called TRBD1 or TRBD2 (6 bases each). The length of the CDR3 is 15 residues. V lost 1 base and J lost 0, with 7 bases in between. CDR1 is SGHTA and CDR2 is FQGNSA in the germline V gene. The CDR3 loop is CASSLGGASYNEQFF. The CDR3 coding sequence is TGTGCCAGCAGCTTAGGGGGGGCCTCCTACAATGAGCAGTTCTTC.

The gene calls are TRBV7-2 and TRBJ1-2, with no clear D. Germline V gives CDR1 SGHTA, CDR2 FQGNSA. This CDR3 has 15 amino acids. The ends were cut back, 4 bases at V and 0 bases at J, with 12 bases in the middle. CDR3 residues: CASSSAPRTNYGYTF. DNA of the CDR3: TGTGCCAGCAGCTCTGCCCCGCGGACTAACTATGGCTACACCTTC.

The genes are TRBV7-8 and TRBJ2-1; D unclear. Germline V gene lookup returns CDR1 SGHVS and CDR2 FQNEAQ. V was clipped by 1 base and J by 15 bases, with 13 bases between them. This CDR3 is built from 12 residues. CDR3 protein: CASSLVGGRRFF. CDR3 nucleotide sequence: TGTGCCAGCAGCTTAGTGGGCGGCCGAAGGTTCTTC.

This clone has a handful of counts. This chain connects TRBV13 to TRBJ2-7, with D maybe TRBD1 (5 bases). The V end lost 4 bases, the J end lost 0 bases, and 10 bases lay between the germline ends. CDR1 and CDR2 from the germline V gene are PRHDT and FYEKMQ (reference sequence). The CDR3 covers 14 residues. The CDR3 nucleotides are TGTGCCAGCAGCTCCCTGACAGCCTCCTACGAGCAGTACTTC. This translates into CASSSLTASYEQYF.

This chain uses TRBV5-6 with TRBJ2-1; 11 nucleotides align to TRBD2. CDR1 and CDR2 from the germline V gene are SGHDT and YYEEEE. This CDR3 spans 14 amino acids. With 7 bases clipped from V and 6 bases from J, the junction kept 6 bases outside the gene matches. For the CDR3, the DNA is TGTGCCAGCTACCCCGGACTAGCGGGCAATGAGCAGTTCTTC. Translation: CASYPGLAGNEQFF.

This clone has only one observation. The V and J genes are TRBV2 and TRBJ2-1; no definite D call. The CDR3 sequence is 15 residues long. V was clipped by 4 bases and J by 0 bases, with 10 bases between them. The germline V gene encodes CDR1 SNHLY and CDR2 FYNNEI. CDR3 in amino acids: CASSAAANSYNEQFF. The CDR3 bases are TGTGCCAGCAGTGCTGCAGCTAACTCCTACAATGAGCAGTTCTTC.

The chain has TRBV7-2 and TRBJ1-1; 7 bases agree with TRBD1. Germline-derived CDR1 and CDR2 are SGHTA and FQGNSA. Germline trimming cut 5 bases from V and 5 bases from J; bases unmatched to any gene: 8. This CDR3 contains 14 residues. CDR3 loop: CASSRQGIGTEAFF. In DNA, the CDR3 is TGTGCCAGCAGCAGACAGGGAATAGGGACTGAAGCTTTCTTT.

The V call is TRBV5-1, the J call TRBJ2-5; D tentatively fits TRBD1 or TRBD2 (6 bases each). This CDR3 is built from 14 residues. Germline V gene data show CDR1 as SGHRS and CDR2 as YFSETQ. V dropped 0 bases and J dropped 5 bases, with 11 bases sitting between them. CDR3 bases: TGCGCCAGCAGCTTGGTGGGGGGCGTGGAGACCCAGTACTTC. Translating gives CASSLVGGVETQYF.

This chain connects TRBV30 to TRBJ2-3; possible D gene TRBD2, 5 bases. The germline V gene encodes CDR1 GTSNPN and CDR2 SVGIG (reference sequence). V was pared by 2 bases and J by 2 bases, with 14 bases between. CDR3 length: 15 residues. The CDR3 DNA sequence: TGTGCCTGGAGTCTAAGGCTAGCTCACACAGATACGCAGTATTTT. The encoded protein is CAWSLRLAHTDTQYF.

This chain joins TRBV25-1 and TRBJ2-5, with D possibly being TRBD1 (5 bases). Trimming removed 3 bases from V and 4 bases from J, with 12 bases in between. Germline CDR1 reads MGHDK; CDR2 reads SYGVNS. There are 14 residues in the CDR3. The CDR3 loop is CASSDEQGGETQYF. DNA for the CDR3: TGTGCCAGCAGTGACGAGCAGGGTGGAGAGACCCAGTACTTC.

The chain employs TRBV5-4 and TRBJ1-2, with a tentative D call TRBD1 (5 bases). Trimming shortened V by 3 bases and J by 6 bases, and 15 bases separated the two germline ends. Germline V CDR1 and CDR2: SGHNT, YYREEE (reference sequence). The CDR3 totals 14 residues. In DNA, the CDR3 is TGTGCCAGCAGCTACGGGACGGAGACTAATGGCTACACCTTC. Residues: CASSYGTETNGYTF.

A note on this clone: The sample holds other DNA sequences that translate to the same CDR3. The rearrangement joins TRBV29-1 to TRBJ2-1; D remains unclear. Per germline, CDR1 SQVTM and CDR2 ANQGSEA. This CDR3 is 10 amino acids long. Deletions cut 4 bases from V and 5 bases from J, with 3 bases between. The CDR3 coding sequence is TGCAGCGTTGCACACAATGAGCAGTTCTTC. It codes for CSVAHNEQFF.

J is TRBJ2-3 and V is TRBV5-1, with D perhaps given as TRBD1 or TRBD2 (5 bases each). This CDR3 is built from 14 residues. Trimming stripped 4 bases from V and 2 bases from J, with 11 bases between. CDR1 and CDR2 from the germline V gene are SGHRS and YFSETQ. CDR3: CASSRGADTDTQYF. The CDR3 DNA is TGCGCCAGCAGCCGAGGGGCGGACACAGATACGCAGTATTTT.

The genes are TRBV25-1 and TRBJ2-5, with D maybe TRBD2 (6 bases). V lost 8 bases and J 5 bases, leaving 21 bases between the germline ends. This CDR3 spans 15 amino acids. The germline V gene encodes CDR1 MGHDK and CDR2 SYGVNS. CDR3 sequence (DNA): TGTGCCAGCTCGGAGGGTGGGTCGGGCCTGGAGACCCAGTACTTC. Encoded protein: CASSEGGSGLETQYF.

The chain combines TRBV29-1 with TRBJ2-3, with TRBD1 identical over 8 bases. The CDR3 runs to 14 residues. CDR1 and CDR2 from the germline V gene are SQVTM and ANQGSEA. Unmatched junction bases numbered 7, after V lost 5 bases and J lost 3 bases. CDR3 coding DNA: TGCAGCGTTCCCACAGGGGGTTGGACAGATACGCAGTATTTT. This codes for CSVPTGGWTDTQYF.

This clone was detected once. This chain joins TRBV6-1 and TRBJ2-1, with TRBD2 matching 11 bases. Germline V lookup: CDR1 MNHNS, CDR2 SASEGT. The ends lost 5 bases at V and 5 bases at J; junction bases unmatched: 5. The CDR3 is 15 residues long. The chain's CDR3 is CASSLLAGGNNEQFF. The DNA of the CDR3 is TGTGCCAGCAGTCTTCTAGCGGGGGGTAACAATGAGCAGTTCTTC.

The chain couples TRBV18 to TRBJ2-3; no firm D call. V lost 4 bases to trimming and J lost 2 bases, with 10 bases between them. CDR3 length: 14 amino acids. Looked up from germline, CDR1 is KGHSH and CDR2 is LQKENI. CDR3 loop: CASSLTGLTDTQYF. In DNA, the CDR3 is TGTGCCAGCTCACTAACTGGTCTCACAGATACGCAGTATTTT.

This clone was observed a single time. This chain uses TRBV5-1 with TRBJ2-1, with no clear D. The CDR3 is 12 residues long. Germline V gene data show CDR1 as SGHRS and CDR2 as YFSETQ. V lost 2 bases and J 8 bases, leaving 8 bases between the germline ends. The CDR3 nucleotides are TGCGCCAGCAGCTTCTCCGAGGATGAGCAGTTCTTC. Protein: CASSFSEDEQFF.

The genes are TRBV20-1 and TRBJ2-1, with 7 bases fitting TRBD1. V was pared by 3 bases and J by 15 bases, with 8 bases of the junction left unmatched. The CDR3 has 11 residues. The germline CDR1 and CDR2 sequences are DFQATT and SNEGSKA (reference sequence). The CDR3: CSARLQGPAFF. CDR3 sequence (DNA): TGCAGTGCTAGGTTACAGGGGCCGGCGTTCTTC.

This clone appeared a few times. V and J are TRBV10-2 and TRBJ2-5, with 12 bases lining up with TRBD1. The CDR3 consists of 15 residues. The germline gives CDR1 WSHSY, CDR2 SAAADI. V shed 8 bases, J shed 4 bases, and the junction held 8 bases outside the gene matches. CDR3 nucleotides: TGCGCCAGCCGCCTCCGGGACAGGGGGCTAGAGACCCAGTACTTC. Translated: CASRLRDRGLETQYF.

This clone was found once. V usage is TRBV4-1 and J usage is TRBJ2-7, with 9 nucleotides matching TRBD1. The junction had 10 bases not matched to a gene; V was cut back by 1 base and J by 3 bases. Germline lookup yields CDR1 MGHRA and CDR2 YSYEKL. This CDR3 is built from 17 residues. The CDR3 is CASSQADLTGGFYEQYF. The CDR3 region has the DNA TGCGCCAGCAGCCAAGCAGACTTAACAGGGGGCTTCTACGAGCAGTACTTC.

This rearrangement joins TRBV6-5 to TRBJ1-1; 7 nucleotides line up with TRBD1. The junction had 2 bases not matched to a gene; V was cut back by 2 bases and J by 2 bases. The V gene's germline CDR1 is MNHEY and CDR2 SVGAGI. The CDR3 is 14 amino acids. DNA of the CDR3: TGTGCCAGCAGTTACCGGGACAGAAACACTGAAGCTTTCTTT. It specifies CASSYRDRNTEAFF.

V usage is TRBV15 and J usage is TRBJ1-6, with 8 bases fitting TRBD1. There are 14 residues in the CDR3. J was trimmed by 9 bases and V by 6 bases; bases with no gene match: 7. CDR1 and CDR2 from the germline V gene are LNHNV and YYDKDF (reference sequence). CDR3 region: CATRGGQGSSPLHF. Written as DNA, the CDR3 is TGTGCCACCAGAGGAGGACAGGGCAGTTCACCCCTCCACTTT.

The V call is TRBV6-6, the J call TRBJ1-2; 7 nucleotides match TRBD1. CDR3 length: 14 amino acids. Germline V gene data show CDR1 as MNHNY and CDR2 as SVGAGI (reference sequence). Trimming cost V 2 bases and J 8 bases; bases outside gene matches: 8. The CDR3 reads CASSYDTGVGGYTF. The CDR3 nucleotides are TGTGCCAGCAGTTACGATACAGGGGTTGGAGGCTACACCTTC.